The clone carrying this T cell receptor beta chain has more than one count but fewer than ten. Antigen: not known. This entry comes from a study of beta chain features in type 1 diabetes. Findings and limits, study-wide: TCRB CDR3s were moderately but significantly shorter in Type 1 diabetes patients in all four CD4+ subsets. When cDNA is sequenced, cells with high TCR expression could be over-represented.

Germline assignment: CDR1 MDHEN and CDR2 SYDVKM. This CDR3 spans 14 amino acids. V was clipped by 3 bases and J by 5 bases; unmatched bases: 3. Every isolated RNA sample was fully reverse transcribed, so sequencing captured expressed TCRB transcripts. The repertoire was sequenced with immunoSEQ multiplex PCR; TCRdb's copy has only in-frame clones and lacks some. The sample comprises 350,000 to 450,000 clones, approximately 15% of which are singletons, and 0.019% rests with the top ten. CD4+ naive, central memory, regulatory and stem cell-like memory subsets were isolated by sorting on CD45RO/CCR7/CD25/CD127/CD95/CD27. Over 95% purity was reached by all sorted populations.

Sequenced sample: naive CD4+ T cells from blood. The chain combines TRBV28 with TRBJ1-2, with 10 bases fitting TRBD1. The source is a woman aged 18-35 years in good health. CDR3 amino acids: CASSLTGGNYGYTF. In DNA, the CDR3 is TGTGCCAGCAGTTTGACAGGGGGCAATTATGGCTACACCTTC.